This T cell receptor (beta chain) comes out of a study of blood T cells in healthy people across ages. On the study more broadly: T cells yielded about one barcoded beta molecule per two cells through template switching. Broader study findings: Both higher diversity and more naive CD4+ cells marked long-lived donors when set against aged donors.

A remark on this clonotype: Antigen specificity is unknown.

With V trimmed by 7 bases and J by 9 bases, 21 bases remained unmatched. Germline assignment: CDR1 SQVTM and CDR2 ANQGSEA. This CDR3 has 17 residues. Alongside a J-beta primer mix, a sample-barcoded 5' primer served in a second PCR lasting about 7 to 11 cycles. Each CDR3 protein is one row after TCRdb ran MiXCR on the 5' RACE reads. The table lists 1.5 million to 2 million distinct CDR3 sequences, about 31% of them singletons. The chain joins TRBV29-1 to TRBJ2-1; 10 nucleotides match TRBD2. The sample consisted of blood. This receptor was obtained from a woman in her thirties in good health. The CDR3, as DNA: TGCAGCGCTCAAGCGGGAGGGGTCATTTCTACAGGGAGTGAGCAGTTCTTC. The encoded protein is CSAQAGGVISTGSEQFF.